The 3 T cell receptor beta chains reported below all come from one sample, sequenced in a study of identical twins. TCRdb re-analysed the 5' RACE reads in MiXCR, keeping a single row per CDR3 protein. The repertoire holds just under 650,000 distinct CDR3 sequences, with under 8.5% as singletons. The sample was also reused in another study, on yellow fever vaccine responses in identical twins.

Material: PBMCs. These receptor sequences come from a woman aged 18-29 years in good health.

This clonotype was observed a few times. CDR3 nucleotide sequence: TGTGCCAGCATCCGCCCTAAGGCGTCGGGTGAGCAGTTCTTC. It translates to CASIRPKASGEQFF. The V call is TRBV11-2, the J call TRBJ2-1, with D hard to call. The germline V gene has CDR1 SGHAT and CDR2 FQNNGV. Trimming took 7 bases from V and 9 from J, leaving 19 bases between them. The CDR3 spans 14 residues.

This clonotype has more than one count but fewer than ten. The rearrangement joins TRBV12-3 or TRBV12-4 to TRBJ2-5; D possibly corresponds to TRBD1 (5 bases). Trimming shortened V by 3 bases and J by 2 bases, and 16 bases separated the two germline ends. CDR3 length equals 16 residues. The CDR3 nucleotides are TGTGCCAGCAGTTTGGGGCAGGCCGTCTTTCAAGAGACCCAGTACTTC. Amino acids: CASSLGQAVFQETQYF.

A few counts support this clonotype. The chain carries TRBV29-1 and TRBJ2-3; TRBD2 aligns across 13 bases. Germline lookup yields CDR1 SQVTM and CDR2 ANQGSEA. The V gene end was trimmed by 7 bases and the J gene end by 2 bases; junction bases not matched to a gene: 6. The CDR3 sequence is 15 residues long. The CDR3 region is CSASTSGRSTDTQYF. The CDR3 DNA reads TGCAGCGCGTCGACTAGCGGGAGGTCCACAGATACGCAGTATTTT.